This passage covers 2 T cell receptor beta chains from one sample sequenced in a study of T cell responses to AZD1222 COVID-19 vaccine. Sequencing was performed with immunoSEQ multiplex PCR; in TCRdb, only in-frame clones are kept and a portion is missing. The repertoire includes about 72,000 clones, 80% to 90% of them detected once, and over 2% sits in the top ten. Specimen: peripheral blood, collected on day 0 of AZD1222 vaccination. The source is an adult in good health.

This chain joins TRBV10-2 and TRBJ1-5; a weak D match, TRBD1 (5 bases). CDR1 is WSHSY and CDR2 is SAAADI in the germline V gene. The CDR3 loop spans 13 amino acids. Trimming stripped 6 bases from V and 4 bases from J, with 10 bases between. DNA for the CDR3: TGCGCCAGCAGGTTAGGGGTTAATCAGCCCCAGCATTTT. This sequence encodes CASRLGVNQPQHF.

The chain carries TRBV9 and TRBJ2-1; D is uncertain. The CDR3 contains 15 residues. Germline loops: CDR1 SGDLS, CDR2 YYNGEE. The ends were cut back, 0 bases at V and 5 bases at J, with 12 bases in the middle. The CDR3 protein is CASSVEARAHNEQFF. The CDR3 bases are TGTGCCAGCAGCGTAGAGGCCCGGGCCCACAATGAGCAGTTCTTC.